This T cell receptor (beta chain) emerged from a study of T cells in tuberculosis (dated by TCRdb to the late 2010s). Regarding the study in general: To characterize T cells specific for the mycobacterial lipid antigen glucose monomycolate (GMM), the study used CD1B tetramers together with high-throughput TCR immunosequencing. A South African clinical cohort compared IGRA-negative adolescents, IGRA-positive adolescents with latent tuberculosis and adults with active tuberculosis, more than 9 per group. PBMC from patients with active tuberculosis were archived either before the start of standard anti-tuberculosis treatment or within 7 days of starting that treatment. Findings and caveats that apply to the study as a whole: Shorter CDR3-alpha lengths in active tuberculosis patients partly drove the smaller NN-distances, and the TCR-beta difference was not statistically significant. A classifier using the diverse GMM-specific repertoire reached approximately 90% accuracy (AUROC around 0.9), compared with more than 65% accuracy using GEM motif frequencies. Compared with IGRA-negative controls, TCR-alpha repertoires from active tuberculosis had smaller mean NN-distances to GMM-specific TCRs, which suggests that these TCRs underwent clonal expansion. Clinical samples were chosen by availability of cryopreserved specimens, and active tuberculosis cases were adults while controls were adolescents.

The sample's time point, from its label and the paper: new active TB diagnosis, blood taken before or within 7 days of starting treatment. Active tuberculosis patients were HIV-seronegative South African adults aged 18 years or older with a new diagnosis. Confirmation of active tuberculosis was based on positive sputum smear microscopy and/or a positive M. tuberculosis culture. Immunosequencing was performed on unsorted cryopreserved PBMC and covered 100,000 or so T cells per clinical donor on average. As to this clone: Its antigen is not yet known. The record has no base qualities; no much larger clone is one base away.

The immunoSEQ multiplex PCR assay was used to generate TCR libraries, with TCR-beta and/or TCR-alpha/delta assays applied to each sample. The amplified TCR libraries were sequenced on the Illumina high-throughput platform. The source study handled its data this way. Clustering and dimensionality reduction were performed using pairwise TCRdist distances among GMM-specific receptors from ex vivo sorted or in vitro expanded T cells. The score assigned to each clinical repertoire was mean NN-distance, meaning the average TCRdist to the nearest 10% of tetramer-positive reference sequences. GEM TCR motif frequency was calculated as the fraction of unique TCRs that matched known GEM sequences by V/J usage and CDR3 length. Active tuberculosis was classified by linear discriminant analysis with leave-one-out cross-validation, implemented in scikit-learn. Not all clones reach the TCRdb copy of this immuneACCESS table, which keeps in-frame sequences only. Checked studies attribute under half of the gap to unresolved V genes and leave the rest unexplained. V and J calls and clone size come straight from that table; D and trimming were deduced from the DNA. The sample records about 40,000 clones, 94% of which are singletons. The ten largest make up about 4.5% of the sample.

From the cysteine through the phenylalanine, the CDR3 covers 16 amino acids. This entry keeps only the CDR3 DNA: 48 bases, framed from base 1. CDR1 and CDR2 are read off the germline V gene (reference sequence) as MNHEY and SMNVEV. Compared with germline, V lacks 3 bases and J lacks 10 bases; bases without a gene match: 8. The specimen comprised PBMCs, sampled at tuberculosis diagnosis. The chain links TRBV27 with TRBJ1-6; 11 middle bases align to TRBD1. This TCR came from an adult with tuberculosis. Read as DNA, the sequence is TGTGCCAGCAGTTTTTGGACAGGGGGCGCGGTATCACCCCTCCACTTT. This sequence encodes CASSFWTGGAVSPLHF.